The 29 T cell receptor beta chains below all came from one sample that was sequenced in a study of blood T cell repertoires in COVID-19. Repertoires were generated with immunoSEQ multiplex PCR, while TCRdb's copy carries only in-frame clones and drops some. The table records 95,000 to 110,000 clones, about 92% of them present only once. Sample: peripheral blood. These receptors all stem from a woman aged 80 or over in a cohort sampled during active COVID-19.

The V and J genes are TRBV28 and TRBJ1-1, with D tentatively TRBD1 (5 bases). With 6 bases removed from V and 11 bases from J, the gap between germline ends came to 19 bases. The CDR3 consists of 13 residues. Germline V gene sequence: CDR1 MDHEN, CDR2 SYDVKM. This chain's CDR3 is CASRIPTGGDAFF. Here the CDR3 DNA reads TGTGCCAGCAGGATCCCTACGGGGGGAGACGCTTTCTTT.

V and J are TRBV7-9 and TRBJ2-1; no clear D gene. V lost 5 bases to trimming and J lost 9 bases, with 14 bases between them. Germline lookup yields CDR1 SEHNR and CDR2 FQNEAQ (reference sequence). The CDR3 consists of 13 residues. CDR3: CASSTKALGEQFF. DNA for the CDR3: TGTGCCAGCAGCACAAAAGCCCTAGGTGAGCAGTTCTTC.

The J gene is TRBJ2-1, the V gene TRBV27; the match to TRBD1 covers 11 bases. Germline V CDR1 and CDR2: MNHEY, SMNVEV (reference sequence). This CDR3 has 15 amino acids. The V gene end was trimmed by 6 bases and the J gene end by 11 bases; junction bases not matched to a gene: 12. The CDR3 loop reads CASSLRTGGALKQFF. Here the CDR3 DNA reads TGTGCCAGCAGCCTTCGGACAGGGGGCGCATTGAAGCAGTTCTTC.

This clone came up once. V is TRBV6-2 or TRBV6-3 and J is TRBJ1-5, with 8 bases matching TRBD1. The CDR3 runs to 14 residues. V shed 4 bases and J 7 bases; nucleotides not matched to a gene: 6. Germline CDR1 reads MNHEY; CDR2 reads SVGEGT. CDR3 DNA sequence: TGTGCCAGCAGTTCACAGGGGGTTGAGCAGCCCCAGCATTTT. It is translated as CASSSQGVEQPQHF.

This clone showed up just once. The chain carries TRBV6-5 and TRBJ1-4; possible D gene TRBD1, 5 bases. The V and J ends lost 7 bases and 8 bases respectively, with 14 bases between them. The CDR3 is 13 amino acids. CDR1 MNHEY and CDR2 SVGAGI come from the germline V gene. DNA for the CDR3: TGTGCCAGCACCGGGACTTTGGGAGAAAAACTGTTTTTT. Its protein product is CASTGTLGEKLFF.

This clone was seen just once. The CDR3 region is CASSQEWRDHTF. Written as DNA, the CDR3 is TGTGCCAGCAGCCAAGAGTGGCGGGACCACACCTTC. The J gene is TRBJ1-2, the V gene TRBV3-1 (or the pseudogene TRBV3-2); TRBD1 might be the D (5 bases). The germline gives CDR1 LGHDT, CDR2 YNNKEL (reference sequence). Trimming removed 0 bases at V and 12 bases at J, with 11 bases between. CDR3 size: 12 residues.

A remark on this clone: This sample also contains other DNA sequences that code for the same CDR3. The chain couples TRBV28 to TRBJ1-3; possible D gene TRBD1, 6 bases. Germline V gives CDR1 MDHEN, CDR2 SYDVKM. The CDR3 sequence is 15 residues long. V was clipped by 3 bases and J by 4 bases, with 13 bases between them. The CDR3: CASSFGGAGGNTIYF. CDR3 in DNA: TGTGCCAGCAGTTTCGGGGGGGCTGGGGGAAACACCATATATTTT.

The chain employs TRBV3-1 (or the pseudogene TRBV3-2) and TRBJ2-7; TRBD2 matches at 8 bases. The CDR3 sequence is 16 residues long. Germline CDR1 reads LGHDT; CDR2 reads YNNKEL (reference sequence). The J segment lost 4 bases and the V segment lost 0 bases, leaving 8 bases of the junction unmatched. CDR3 sequence reads: CASSQEVSGRPYEQYF. In DNA form, the CDR3 reads TGTGCCAGCAGCCAAGAAGTCAGCGGGAGACCGTACGAGCAGTACTTC.

This rearrangement joins TRBV7-3 to TRBJ2-2; TRBD1 is a possible D gene (6 bases). Trimming stripped 5 bases from V and 1 base from J, with 11 bases between. The CDR3 consists of 15 residues. Per germline, CDR1 SGHTA and CDR2 FQGTGA. CDR3: CASSPGALNTGELFF. The DNA for the CDR3 is TGTGCCAGCAGCCCAGGGGCCCTGAACACCGGGGAGCTGTTTTTT.

As regards this clone: Other nucleotide sequences from this sample produce the same CDR3. The CDR3 spells CASSEQGGTGELFF. The CDR3 DNA is TGTGCCAGCAGTGAACAAGGAGGGACCGGGGAGCTGTTTTTT. The chain couples TRBV2 to TRBJ2-2; tentatively, D is TRBD2 (6 bases). CDR3 length: 14 residues. CDR1 and CDR2 (germline): SNHLY, FYNNEI. Trimming removed 2 bases from V and 5 bases from J, with 9 bases in between.

The chain has TRBV3-1 (or the pseudogene TRBV3-2) and TRBJ1-3; weak D call: TRBD1 (6 bases). CDR1 LGHDT and CDR2 YNNKEL come from the germline V gene (reference sequence). This CDR3 spans 14 amino acids. The ends were cut back, 5 bases at V and 0 bases at J, with 8 bases in the middle. The CDR3 sequence is CASSVQGSGNTIYF. CDR3 in DNA: TGTGCCAGCAGCGTACAGGGCTCTGGAAACACCATATATTTT.

This chain connects TRBV19 to TRBJ2-2; 10 bases map to TRBD1. Germline-derived CDR1 and CDR2 are LNHDA and SQIVND (reference sequence). V gave up 4 bases and J gave up 6 bases; unmatched junction bases: 20. CDR3 length: 20 amino acids. DNA of the CDR3: TGTGCCAGTAGTACCCGACAGGGGGCTGGAGGCTTCACGCATCCCGGGGAGCTGTTTTTT. It translates to CASSTRQGAGGFTHPGELFF.

The CDR3 spells CASSGDSGNSPLHF. Here the CDR3 DNA reads TGTGCCAGCAGTGGGGACAGCGGCAATTCACCCCTCCACTTT. The V gene is TRBV6-4, the J gene TRBJ1-6; 7 nucleotides line up with TRBD1. With V trimmed by 4 bases and J by 7 bases, 4 bases remained unmatched. Germline CDR1 MRHNA, CDR2 SNTAGT. The CDR3 contains 14 residues.

DNA for the CDR3: TGTGCCAGCAGCCCCCTAGGGAAGACAGGGAGGACTGAAGCTTTCTTT. Amino acid sequence: CASSPLGKTGRTEAFF. This sequence joins TRBV7-9 and TRBJ1-1, with 7 nucleotides matching TRBD1. CDR1 SEHNR and CDR2 FQNEAQ come from the germline V gene (reference sequence). Germline trimming cut 5 bases from V and 5 bases from J; bases unmatched to any gene: 14. There are 16 residues in the CDR3.

The chain uses TRBV24-1 and TRBJ1-1; D gene ambiguous. V dropped 5 bases and J dropped 1 base, with 7 bases sitting between them. This CDR3 contains 13 residues. Germline CDR1 reads KGHDR; CDR2 reads SFDVKD. The CDR3 DNA sequence: TGTGCCACCAGTGGTGGAGCGAACACTGAAGCTTTCTTT. Residues: CATSGGANTEAFF.

The gene calls are TRBV4-1 and TRBJ1-1, with D possibly TRBD1 on 6 matching bases. Germline lookup yields CDR1 MGHRA and CDR2 YSYEKL. V dropped 4 bases and J dropped 0 bases, with 18 bases sitting between them. The CDR3 length is 17 residues. Here the CDR3 DNA reads TGCGCCAGCAGCCTTGGGCTAGGACAGTCCATGAACACTGAAGCTTTCTTT. Encoded protein: CASSLGLGQSMNTEAFF.

This CDR3 reads CASSQLDRGYGYTF. In DNA form, the CDR3 reads TGCGCCAGCAGCCAATTGGACAGGGGCTATGGCTACACCTTC. This chain links TRBV4-1 with TRBJ1-2; 9 nucleotides line up with TRBD1. Trimming cost V 2 bases and J 4 bases; bases outside gene matches: 2. This CDR3 region has 14 residues. Germline CDR1 MGHRA, CDR2 YSYEKL.

The V gene is TRBV11-2, the J gene TRBJ2-1; a possible D gene is TRBD2 (6 bases). The CDR3 has 15 amino acids. CDR1 is SGHAT and CDR2 is FQNNGV in the germline V gene. Between the trimmed V and J ends, which lost 5 bases and 7 bases, there was a span of 18 bases. The CDR3 DNA sequence: TGTGCCAGCAGCCTATATGTTGGGGAGGTTAATGAGCAGTTCTTC. Encoded protein: CASSLYVGEVNEQFF. The full variable domain, with the rest looked up from reference TRBV11-2 and TRBJ2-1, is EAGVAQSPRYKIIEKRQSVAFWCNPISGHATLYWYQQILGQGPKLLIQFQNNGVVDDSQLPKDRFSAERLKGVDSTLKIQPAKLEDSAVYLCASSLYVGEVNEQFFGPGTRLTVL.

The CDR3 nucleotides are TGTGCCAGCAGTTACTCGATACCCGACAGGGGGAGCGAGCAGTACTTC. Protein product: CASSYSIPDRGSEQYF. The genes are TRBV6-5 and TRBJ2-7; 9 nucleotides align to TRBD1. The junction had 9 bases not matched to a gene; V was cut back by 0 bases and J by 6 bases. The germline gives CDR1 MNHEY, CDR2 SVGAGI. This CDR3 has 16 residues.

The chain recombines TRBV6-5 with TRBJ2-7; 10 positions match TRBD1. This CDR3 has 14 residues. The V segment lost 6 bases and the J segment 5 bases; nucleotides outside the gene matches: 7. Germline CDR1 MNHEY, CDR2 SVGAGI. Here the CDR3 DNA reads TGTGCCAGCAGGAAGGACAGGGGGGTCCACGAGCAGTACTTC. Translation gives CASRKDRGVHEQYF.

This chain uses TRBV5-1 with TRBJ1-2; TRBD1 aligns across 8 bases. The germline gives CDR1 SGHRS, CDR2 YFSETQ. V lost 0 bases to trimming and J lost 7 bases; unmatched junction nucleotides: 8. The CDR3 loop spans 15 amino acids. The CDR3 sequence: CASSLVGTGSSGYTF. The CDR3 coding sequence is TGCGCCAGCAGCTTGGTCGGGACAGGATCATCTGGCTACACCTTC.

The chain joins TRBV29-1 to TRBJ2-1; D unresolved. The CDR3 is made up of 11 amino acids. Germline-derived CDR1 and CDR2 are SQVTM and ANQGSEA. Trimming pared 6 bases from V and 5 bases from J, leaving 8 bases between. CDR3: CSVQRNNEQFF. The CDR3 DNA is TGCAGCGTCCAGAGGAACAATGAGCAGTTCTTC.

This chain joins TRBV5-4 and TRBJ1-4, with 7 bases aligning to TRBD1. The CDR3 length is 13 residues. The germline V gene has CDR1 SGHNT and CDR2 YYREEE (reference sequence). V gave up 1 base and J gave up 12 bases; unmatched junction bases: 6. The CDR3 bases are TGTGCCAGCAGCTTGAACAGGGGAAACGAACTGTTTTTT. It yields the protein CASSLNRGNELFF.

CDR3 residues: CSAPQGRGYTF. CDR3 in DNA: TGCAGTGCGCCCCAGGGTCGAGGCTACACCTTC. This chain connects TRBV20-1 to TRBJ1-2; maybe TRBD1 (5 bases). CDR1 is DFQATT and CDR2 is SNEGSKA in the germline V gene (reference sequence). The CDR3 spans 11 residues. The V gene lost 6 bases and the J gene lost 8 bases, with 13 bases spanning the gap.

The rearrangement links TRBV6-1 to TRBJ2-4, with D possibly TRBD2 on 6 matching bases. The CDR3 consists of 17 residues. The germline V gene has CDR1 MNHNS and CDR2 SASEGT. V lost 0 bases and J 7 bases, leaving 19 bases between the germline ends. CDR3 nucleotides: TGTGCCAGCAGTGAAGCGACGGGAGCGAGCGGTGGGAACATTCAGTACTTC. Amino acids: CASSEATGASGGNIQYF.

This sequence joins TRBV3-1 (or the pseudogene TRBV3-2) and TRBJ2-1; no reliable D call. Germline V CDR1 and CDR2: LGHDT, YNNKEL (reference sequence). The CDR3 consists of 13 residues. Trimming removed 0 bases at V and 12 bases at J, with 12 bases between. The CDR3 DNA follows: TGTGCCAGCAGCCAAGAGATCCCAGGAATGCAGTTCTTC. Its translation: CASSQEIPGMQFF.

This chain joins TRBV3-1 (or the pseudogene TRBV3-2) and TRBJ1-3; D may be TRBD1 (5 bases). The germline V gene encodes CDR1 LGHDT and CDR2 YNNKEL (reference sequence). This CDR3 is built from 12 residues. The V gene lost 5 bases and the J gene lost 8 bases, with 10 bases spanning the gap. CDR3 nucleotides: TGTGCCAGCAGCTTTGGGGGGGACACCATATATTTT. The encoded protein is CASSFGGDTIYF.

This chain connects TRBV4-1 to TRBJ2-1; D is possibly TRBD2 (5 bases). Germline V gene data show CDR1 as MGHRA and CDR2 as YSYEKL. This CDR3 region has 15 residues. V lost 4 bases to trimming and J lost 5 bases, with 15 bases between them. CDR3 sequence reads: CASSPEWARDNEQFF. The DNA of the CDR3 is TGCGCCAGCAGCCCCGAGTGGGCGCGGGACAATGAGCAGTTCTTC.

This chain joins TRBV6-6 and TRBJ1-5, with 7 positions matching TRBD1. The CDR3 length is 16 residues. CDR1 MNHNY and CDR2 SVGAGI come from the germline V gene (reference sequence). The junction had 10 bases not matched to a gene; V was cut back by 2 bases and J by 6 bases. Here the CDR3 DNA reads TGTGCCAGCAGTTACGGTAATCAGGGGGGTAGTCAGCCCCAGCATTTT. It encodes CASSYGNQGGSQPQHF.